A single sample is the source of the 19 T cell receptor beta chains below, sequenced in a study of T cell repertoires in cytomegalovirus infection. TCRdb passed the reads through MiXCR, listing each CDR3 protein once. The data hold hundreds of thousands of distinct CDR3 sequences, with about 24% observed a single time. The sample taken for sequencing was CD8+ T cells from PBMCs. These receptors were collected from a human donor in good health (CMV status not recorded). Some clones in this sample may be carry-over from other donors' samples.

The chain couples TRBV7-3 to TRBJ2-2; 9 positions agree with TRBD1. CDR1 is SGHTA, CDR2 FQGTGA, per germline. This CDR3 has 15 residues. The V gene end was trimmed by 5 bases and the J gene end by 6 bases; junction bases not matched to a gene: 7. CDR3: CASSPIGQGPGELFF. The DNA of the CDR3 is TGTGCCAGCAGCCCGATCGGACAGGGGCCCGGGGAGCTGTTTTTT.

Many counts were recorded for this clonotype. This chain connects TRBV7-6 to TRBJ2-1; 9 bases match TRBD2. V lost 1 base and J lost 7; bases outside the gene matches: 8. The CDR3 has 16 amino acids. Germline loops: CDR1 SGHVS, CDR2 FNYEAQ. The CDR3 bases are TGTGCCAGCAGCTTAGTTGGAGGGCGGGGGGGGAATGAGCAGTTCTTC. Translation: CASSLVGGRGGNEQFF.

The chain carries TRBV28 and TRBJ2-7, with D maybe TRBD1 (6 bases). The germline CDR1 and CDR2 sequences are MDHEN and SYDVKM. CDR3 length: 16 amino acids. The germline V and J ends were trimmed by 5 bases and 4 bases, with 21 bases remaining between them. DNA for the CDR3: TGTGCCAGCAGTCTCCACAGGGCAGTGATTAGGTACGAGCAGTACTTC. Its protein is CASSLHRAVIRYEQYF.

Of note for this clonotype: This sequence may be a read error, since a much larger clone differs from it by one base. The CDR3 ends on some other residue instead of the conserved phenylalanine or tryptophan, so this is likely a read error. This chain joins TRBV7-2 and TRBJ2-1, with D uncertain. Trimming cost V 5 bases and J 7 bases, with 9 bases left between them. This CDR3 region has 12 residues. Germline V gene data show CDR1 as SGHTA and CDR2 as FQGNSA. CDR3: CASSPAGNEQFS. DNA of the CDR3: TGTGCCAGCAGCCCAGCCGGGAATGAGCAGTTCTCC.

The rearrangement joins TRBV6-6 to TRBJ2-3; 16 bases line up with TRBD2. Germline V gene lookup returns CDR1 MNHNY and CDR2 SVGAGI (reference sequence). V lost 5 bases, J lost 4 bases, and 6 bases stayed unmatched. The CDR3 has 17 amino acids. The CDR3 loop is CASSTGTSGGGADTQYF. For the CDR3, the DNA is TGTGCCAGCAGTACAGGGACTAGCGGGGGGGGGGCAGATACGCAGTATTTT.

This chain links TRBV12-3 or TRBV12-4 with TRBJ2-7, with D tentatively TRBD1 or TRBD2 (5 bases each). The CDR3 covers 11 residues. Trimming removed 7 bases from V and 7 bases from J, with 11 bases in between. CDR3 loop: CASNPGTEQYF. CDR3 DNA sequence: TGTGCCAGCAACCCCGGGACGGAGCAGTACTTC.

The table lists this clonotype with many counts. The chain links TRBV12-3 or TRBV12-4 to TRBJ2-1; possible D gene TRBD1, 6 bases. The CDR3 has 16 amino acids. Trimming cost V 5 bases and J 0 bases, with 14 bases left between them. The CDR3 DNA is TGTGCCAGCAGTCTCAAGGGGGTCCCCTCCTACAATGAGCAGTTCTTC. Residues: CASSLKGVPSYNEQFF.

The chain uses TRBV13 and TRBJ1-5, with TRBD1 as a possible D gene (6 bases). This CDR3 is 15 amino acids long. V shed 0 bases and J shed 4 bases, with 10 bases lying between them. Germline CDR1 reads PRHDT; CDR2 reads FYEKMQ (reference sequence). CDR3 coding DNA: TGTGCCAGCAGCTTAGGCCGACAGGCTAATCAGCCCCAGCATTTT. Its translation is CASSLGRQANQPQHF.

This clonotype was seen a few times. J is TRBJ1-5 and V is TRBV19; 10 bases are a match to TRBD1. With V trimmed by 5 bases and J by 7 bases, 11 bases remained unmatched. The CDR3 contains 16 residues. Germline V gene lookup returns CDR1 LNHDA and CDR2 SQIVND (reference sequence). The CDR3 DNA sequence: TGTGCCAGTAGTCAGAGAGACAGGGGGCTCGAACAGCCCCAGCATTTT. It codes for CASSQRDRGLEQPQHF.

The chain recombines TRBV28 with TRBJ2-5, with a possible D match to TRBD1 (5 bases). Deletions cut 7 bases from V and 0 bases from J, with 9 bases between. Germline V lookup: CDR1 MDHEN, CDR2 SYDVKM. The CDR3 covers 13 residues. The CDR3: CASTAQDQETQYF. CDR3 bases: TGTGCCAGCACAGCACAGGACCAAGAGACCCAGTACTTC.

This clonotype was counted many times. The chain combines TRBV7-6 with TRBJ1-1, with D possibly TRBD1 on 5 matching bases. Per the germline V gene, CDR1 is SGHVS and CDR2 is FNYEAQ. Trimming stripped 4 bases from V and 4 bases from J, with 13 bases between. The CDR3 spans 14 residues. CDR3 sequence (DNA): TGTGCCAGCAGCTCGACAGCGATCGGCACTGAAGCTTTCTTT. The encoded protein is CASSSTAIGTEAFF.

This clonotype was observed many times. The chain joins TRBV7-8 to TRBJ1-2, with D perhaps matching TRBD1 (6 bases). V was trimmed by 0 bases and J by 8 bases, leaving 16 bases between them. Germline loops: CDR1 SGHVS, CDR2 FQNEAQ. The CDR3 spans 15 residues. CDR3 sequence (DNA): TGTGCCAGCAGCTTAGCGCTGGGGGCACGCGGAGGCTACACCTTC. It is translated as CASSLALGARGGYTF.

The J gene is TRBJ1-1, the V gene TRBV28, with D possibly being TRBD1 (6 bases). Looked up from germline, CDR1 is MDHEN and CDR2 is SYDVKM. Trimming left V 8 bases short and J 10 bases short, with 20 bases between. The length of the CDR3 is 13 residues. CDR3 amino acids: CASLEGGDSVAFF. CDR3 sequence (DNA): TGTGCCAGCCTAGAGGGGGGAGATTCTGTAGCTTTCTTT.

Note on this clonotype: In this CDR3 the conserved last residue, phenylalanine or tryptophan, is missing, so a read error is likely. The chain recombines TRBV6-2 or TRBV6-3 with TRBJ1-5; weak D call: TRBD1 (6 bases). V lost 7 bases to trimming and J lost 1 base, with 14 bases between them. Germline V gives CDR1 MNHEY, CDR2 SVGEGT. CDR3 length equals 15 residues. The chain's CDR3 is CASTSGGLSNQPQHS. Written as DNA, the CDR3 is TGTGCCAGCACCTCGGGGGGCCTGAGCAATCAGCCCCAGCATTCT.

This clonotype was picked up many times. CDR3 DNA: TGTGCCAGCAGCTTAGCGCTAAGCATGAACACTGAAGCTTTCTTT. It specifies CASSLALSMNTEAFF. This sequence joins TRBV7-9 and TRBJ1-1; the D is unclear. The V end lost 0 bases, the J end lost 0 bases, and 8 bases lay between the germline ends. CDR3 length: 15 residues. Germline assignment: CDR1 SEHNR and CDR2 FQNEAQ (reference sequence).

This clonotype was seen only a few times. Here the CDR3 reads CASSSYIVREAFF. For the CDR3, the DNA is TGTGCCAGCAGCAGCTACATCGTACGTGAAGCTTTCTTT. The J gene is TRBJ1-1, the V gene TRBV6-2 or TRBV6-3; D ambiguous. Germline loops: CDR1 MNHEY, CDR2 SVGEGT. Trimming took off 6 bases at V and 7 bases at J, with 15 bases between the two ends. The CDR3 runs 13 residues.

This clonotype was recorded a few times. The rearrangement links TRBV4-2 to TRBJ2-3; TRBD2 might be the D (5 bases). The length of the CDR3 is 14 residues. The V and J ends lost 0 bases and 4 bases respectively, with 8 bases between them. Germline V gives CDR1 LGHNA, CDR2 YNFKEQ. CDR3 region: CASSQEGGPDTQYF. The CDR3 DNA is TGTGCCAGCAGCCAAGAAGGAGGCCCAGATACGCAGTATTTT.

J is TRBJ1-2 and V is TRBV20-1; 9 bases are a match to TRBD1. Germline loops: CDR1 DFQATT, CDR2 SNEGSKA (reference sequence). V gave up 0 bases and J gave up 7 bases; unmatched junction bases: 3. This CDR3 has 13 amino acids. This CDR3 reads CSARDRDRAGYTF. In nucleotides, the CDR3 is TGCAGTGCTAGAGACAGGGACAGGGCTGGCTACACCTTC.

CDR3 DNA sequence: TGTGCCAGCAATGGGGCGGGGCATAGCAATCAGCCCCAGCATTTT. Translation gives CASNGAGHSNQPQHF. This chain joins TRBV28 and TRBJ1-5; D possibly corresponds to TRBD1 (5 bases). The CDR3 is 15 residues long. Germline CDR1 and CDR2: MDHEN and SYDVKM. The ends were cut back, 7 bases at V and 0 bases at J, with 13 bases in the middle.